Below, 12 T cell receptor beta chains from the same sample are listed, as sequenced in a study of T cell repertoires in ileal Crohn's disease. The time point here: neoterminal ileum biopsy at postoperative endoscopy, about 6 months after surgery. Produced via immunoSEQ multiplex PCR; TCRdb's table is partial and in-frame only. Of fewer than 12,000 clones detected, 75% to 85% appear once; the ten largest clones hold over 13%. Sequenced input: ileal tissue. These receptor sequences come from an adult with Crohn's disease.

This clone was observed a single time. The V and J genes are TRBV4-3 and TRBJ1-2, with D unclear. V lost 0 bases and J lost 7, with 18 bases in between. CDR1 and CDR2 from the germline V gene are LGHNA and YSLEER. The CDR3 length is 16 residues. CDR3 nucleotides: TGCGCCAGCAGCCAAGATCTTTTGACATCTTCGCGTGGCTACACCTTC. It is translated as CASSQDLLTSSRGYTF.

The chain links TRBV7-2 to TRBJ1-4; maybe TRBD1 (6 bases). CDR1 is SGHTA, CDR2 FQGNSA, per germline. The CDR3 spans 15 residues. Trimming took off 5 bases at V and 5 bases at J, with 15 bases between the two ends. The CDR3 is CASSPGHTGNEKLFF. In nucleotides, the CDR3 is TGTGCCAGCAGCCCGGGACACACGGGGAATGAAAAACTGTTTTTT.

The chain joins TRBV6-6 to TRBJ2-7; TRBD1 matches 9 bases. In germline, CDR1 is MNHNY, CDR2 SVGAGI (reference sequence). The trim removed 0 bases at V and 8 bases at J, leaving 8 bases unmatched. The CDR3 contains 15 residues. The CDR3 bases are TGTGCCAGCAGTTACTCCCCGGGACAGGGAAGTAAGCAGTACTTC. It encodes CASSYSPGQGSKQYF.

The CDR3 loop reads CASSLEPSTGELFF. CDR3 DNA sequence: TGTGCCAGCAGCTTGGAACCGAGCACCGGGGAGCTGTTTTTT. The chain combines TRBV5-8 with TRBJ2-2; D uncertain. Germline-derived CDR1 and CDR2 are SGHTS and YDEGEE. The CDR3 runs to 14 residues. V was trimmed by 0 bases and J by 4 bases, leaving 7 bases between them.

The chain is built from TRBV2 and TRBJ2-1; D perhaps matches TRBD1 (5 bases). V was cut by 5 bases and J by 3 bases, with 14 bases left in between. CDR1 is SNHLY and CDR2 is FYNNEI in the germline V gene. The CDR3 consists of 15 residues. CDR3 loop: CASSSLQGLYNEQFF. CDR3 coding DNA: TGTGCCAGCAGTTCCTTGCAGGGCCTCTACAATGAGCAGTTCTTC.

The CDR3 DNA follows: TGCGCCAGCAGCTTGTGGGCCAGGGAAAAAATCGACGATACGCAGTATTTT. It encodes CASSLWAREKIDDTQYF. This chain links TRBV5-1 with TRBJ2-3; D might be TRBD1 (5 bases). Germline V CDR1 and CDR2: SGHRS, YFSETQ. The CDR3 covers 17 residues. V was pared by 1 base and J by 6 bases, with 21 bases between.

V usage is TRBV29-1 and J usage is TRBJ1-2, with TRBD1 identical over 8 bases. With V trimmed by 6 bases and J by 8 bases, 8 bases remained unmatched. Germline CDR1 and CDR2: SQVTM and ANQGSEA. The CDR3 runs 12 residues. In nucleotides, the CDR3 is TGCAGCGTGGACCGGGACAGGTTAGGCTACACCTTC. The encoded protein is CSVDRDRLGYTF.

This clone has only a few counts. The chain uses TRBV6-5 and TRBJ1-5, with D possibly matching TRBD1 (5 bases). From germline, CDR1 is MNHEY and CDR2 SVGAGI. Trimming took 6 bases from V and 7 from J, leaving 16 bases between them. The CDR3 contains 14 residues. The CDR3 protein is CASRWGQEGQPQHF. Here the CDR3 DNA reads TGTGCCAGCAGATGGGGCCAGGAGGGACAGCCCCAGCATTTT.

V and J are TRBV9 and TRBJ1-1; D call uncertain. CDR3 size: 12 residues. From germline, CDR1 is SGDLS and CDR2 YYNGEE. The V end was cut by 4 bases, the J end by 0 bases, with 4 bases between. In nucleotides, the CDR3 is TGTGCCAGCAGCCTAATGAACACTGAAGCTTTCTTT. Translating gives CASSLMNTEAFF.

This clone was observed a single time. The J gene is TRBJ2-7, the V gene TRBV30; a possible D gene is TRBD1 (5 bases). V lost 3 bases and J 2 bases, leaving 8 bases between the germline ends. Germline V CDR1 and CDR2: GTSNPN, SVGIG (reference sequence). This CDR3 is 12 amino acids long. The CDR3: CAWSPRAYEQYF. CDR3 DNA: TGTGCCTGGAGCCCCAGGGCCTACGAGCAGTACTTC.

The chain joins TRBV2 to TRBJ1-6; D is uncertain. The CDR3 runs to 13 residues. Germline lookup yields CDR1 SNHLY and CDR2 FYNNEI. The V end lost 7 bases, the J end lost 11 bases, and 15 bases lay between the germline ends. Here the CDR3 reads CASKSGVGTPLHF. In DNA form, the CDR3 reads TGTGCCAGCAAGTCCGGGGTTGGGACACCCCTCCACTTT.

The table lists this clone with a few counts. This chain uses TRBV19 with TRBJ1-1, with a weak D call TRBD1 (6 bases). Per the germline V gene, CDR1 is LNHDA and CDR2 is SQIVND (reference sequence). This CDR3 comprises 13 residues. The V and J ends lost 8 bases and 6 bases respectively, with 16 bases between them. The CDR3 protein is CASHRSWGPEAFF. The CDR3 coding sequence is TGTGCCAGTCACCGGTCCTGGGGGCCTGAAGCTTTCTTT.